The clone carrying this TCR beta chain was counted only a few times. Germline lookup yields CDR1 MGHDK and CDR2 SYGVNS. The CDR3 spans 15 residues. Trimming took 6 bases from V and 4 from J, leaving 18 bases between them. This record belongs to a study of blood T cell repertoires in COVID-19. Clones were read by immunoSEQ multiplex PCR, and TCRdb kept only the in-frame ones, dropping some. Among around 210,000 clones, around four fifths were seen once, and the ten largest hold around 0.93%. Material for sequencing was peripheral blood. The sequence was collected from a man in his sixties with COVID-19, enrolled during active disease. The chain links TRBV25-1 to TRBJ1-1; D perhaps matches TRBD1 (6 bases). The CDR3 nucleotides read TGTGCCAGCAGAACGGGACACCCCGCGGGCACTGAAGCTTTCTTT. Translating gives CASRTGHPAGTEAFF. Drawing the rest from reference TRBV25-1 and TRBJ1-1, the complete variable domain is EADIYQTPRYLVIGTGKKITLECSQTMGHDKMYWYQQDPGMELHLIHYSYGVNSTEKGDLSSESTVSRIRTEHFPLTLESARPSHTSQYLCASRTGHPAGTEAFFGQGTRLTVV.